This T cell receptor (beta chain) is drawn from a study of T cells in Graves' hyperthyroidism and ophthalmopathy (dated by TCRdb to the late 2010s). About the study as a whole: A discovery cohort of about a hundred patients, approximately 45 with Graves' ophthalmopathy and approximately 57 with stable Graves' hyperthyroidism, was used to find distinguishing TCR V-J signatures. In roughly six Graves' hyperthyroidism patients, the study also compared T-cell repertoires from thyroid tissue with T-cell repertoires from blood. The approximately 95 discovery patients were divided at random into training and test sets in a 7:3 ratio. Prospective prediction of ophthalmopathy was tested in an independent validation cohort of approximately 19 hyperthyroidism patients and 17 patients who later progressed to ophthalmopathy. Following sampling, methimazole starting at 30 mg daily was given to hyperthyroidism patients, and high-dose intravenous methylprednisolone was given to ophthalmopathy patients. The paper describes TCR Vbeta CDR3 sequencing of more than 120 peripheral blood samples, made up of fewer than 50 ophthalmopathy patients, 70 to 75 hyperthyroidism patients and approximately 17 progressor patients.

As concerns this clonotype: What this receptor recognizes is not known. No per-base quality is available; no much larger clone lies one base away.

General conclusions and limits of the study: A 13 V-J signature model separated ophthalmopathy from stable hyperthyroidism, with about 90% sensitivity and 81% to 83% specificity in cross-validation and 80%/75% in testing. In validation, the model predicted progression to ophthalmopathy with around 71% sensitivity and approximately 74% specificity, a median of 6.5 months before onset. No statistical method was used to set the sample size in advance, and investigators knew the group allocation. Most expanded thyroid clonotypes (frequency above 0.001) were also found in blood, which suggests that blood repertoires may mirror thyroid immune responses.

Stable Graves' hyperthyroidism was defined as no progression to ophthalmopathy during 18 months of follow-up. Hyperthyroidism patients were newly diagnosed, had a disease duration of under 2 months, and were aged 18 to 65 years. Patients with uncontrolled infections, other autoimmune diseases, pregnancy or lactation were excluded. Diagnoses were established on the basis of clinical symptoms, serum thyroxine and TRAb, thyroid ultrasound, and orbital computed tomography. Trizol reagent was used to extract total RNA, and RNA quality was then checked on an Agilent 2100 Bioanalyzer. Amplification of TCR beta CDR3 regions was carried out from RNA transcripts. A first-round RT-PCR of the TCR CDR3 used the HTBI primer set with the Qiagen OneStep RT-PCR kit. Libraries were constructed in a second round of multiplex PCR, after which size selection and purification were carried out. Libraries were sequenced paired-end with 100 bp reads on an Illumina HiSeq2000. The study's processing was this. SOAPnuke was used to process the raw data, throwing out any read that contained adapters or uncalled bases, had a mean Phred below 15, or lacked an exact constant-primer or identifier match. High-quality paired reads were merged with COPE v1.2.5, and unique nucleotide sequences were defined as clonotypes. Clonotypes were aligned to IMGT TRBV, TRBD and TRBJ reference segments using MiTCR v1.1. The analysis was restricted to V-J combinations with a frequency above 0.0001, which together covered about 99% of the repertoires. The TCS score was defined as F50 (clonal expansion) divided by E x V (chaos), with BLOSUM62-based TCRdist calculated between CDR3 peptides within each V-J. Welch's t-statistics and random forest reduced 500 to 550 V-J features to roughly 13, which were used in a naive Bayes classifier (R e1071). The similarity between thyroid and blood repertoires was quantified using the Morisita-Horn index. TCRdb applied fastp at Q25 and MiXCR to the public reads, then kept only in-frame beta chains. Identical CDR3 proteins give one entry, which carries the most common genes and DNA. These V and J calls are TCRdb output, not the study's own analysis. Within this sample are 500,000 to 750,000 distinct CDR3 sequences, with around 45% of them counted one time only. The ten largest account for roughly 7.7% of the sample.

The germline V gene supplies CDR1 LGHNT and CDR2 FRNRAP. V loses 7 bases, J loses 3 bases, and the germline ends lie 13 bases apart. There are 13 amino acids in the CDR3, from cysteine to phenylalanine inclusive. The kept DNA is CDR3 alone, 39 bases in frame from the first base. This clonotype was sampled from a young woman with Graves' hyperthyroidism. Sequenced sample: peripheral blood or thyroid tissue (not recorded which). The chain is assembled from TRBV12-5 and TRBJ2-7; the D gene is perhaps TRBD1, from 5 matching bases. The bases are TGTGCTAGTGCCCTTGACAGTCTCTACGAGCAGTACTTC. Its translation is CASALDSLYEQYF.